This is a list of T cell receptor beta chains from one sample in a study of blood T cells in healthy people across ages. TCRdb itself ran the 5' RACE reads through MiXCR, one entry per CDR3 protein. The sample carries about 730,000 distinct CDR3 sequences, roughly 43% recorded once. The sequenced sample consisted of blood. The receptors derive from a woman aged 55-69 years in good health. CDR3s include the opening cysteine and the closing phenylalanine or tryptophan. Fields, in order: clone size, J gene, D gene, V gene, CDR3 protein, CDR3 DNA. A D gene is named only where the DNA matches it firmly. The size field is filled for only some rows; it gives once, few, many or a size class.

>-|TRBJ2-1|-|TRBV6-2/TRBV6-3
CASSYSGPNQETQFF
TGTGCCAGCAGTTATTCAGGACCGAACCAAGAGACCCAGTTCTTC
>-|TRBJ2-7|TRBD2|TRBV5-1
CASSFSGGSSYNEQYF
TGCGCCAGCAGCTTCAGCGGGGGAAGCTCCTACAATGAGCAGTACTTC
>few|TRBJ2-1|TRBD1|TRBV10-3
CASISSRTGGTDEQFF
TGTGCCAGCATTAGCTCTCGGACAGGGGGCACCGATGAGCAGTTCTTC
>few|TRBJ2-7|-|TRBV5-6
CASSPPGTRIYEQYF
TGTGCCAGCAGCCCCCCCGGGACGCGAATTTACGAGCAGTACTTC
>few|TRBJ2-1|-|TRBV28
CASTSALGFSDEQFF
TGTGCCAGCACCTCGGCCCTAGGATTTAGTGATGAGCAGTTCTTC
>-|TRBJ2-3|-|TRBV12-3/TRBV12-4
CASSSSVRADAQYF
TGTGCCAGCAGCTCTAGCGTGAGAGCAGATGCGCAGTATTTT
>many|TRBJ2-7|-|TRBV28
CASSFLEYEQYF
TGTGCCAGCAGTTTTTTGGAGTACGAGCAGTACTTC
>many|TRBJ2-7|-|TRBV7-2
CASSLDWGREQYF
TGTGCCAGCAGCTTAGACTGGGGCCGGGAGCAGTACTTC
>-|TRBJ2-7|-|TRBV7-9
CASSPRQGGEGAEQYF
TGTGCCAGCAGTCCGAGACAGGGAGGGGAAGGGGCCGAGCAGTACTTC
>few|TRBJ1-6|-|TRBV3-1
CASSQGGARSPLHF
TGTGCCAGCAGCCAAGGGGGGGCTCGTTCACCCCTCCACTTT
>-|TRBJ2-7|TRBD2|TRBV11-2
CASSPNSGNHEQYF
TGTGCCAGCAGCCCGAATAGCGGGAACCACGAGCAGTACTTC